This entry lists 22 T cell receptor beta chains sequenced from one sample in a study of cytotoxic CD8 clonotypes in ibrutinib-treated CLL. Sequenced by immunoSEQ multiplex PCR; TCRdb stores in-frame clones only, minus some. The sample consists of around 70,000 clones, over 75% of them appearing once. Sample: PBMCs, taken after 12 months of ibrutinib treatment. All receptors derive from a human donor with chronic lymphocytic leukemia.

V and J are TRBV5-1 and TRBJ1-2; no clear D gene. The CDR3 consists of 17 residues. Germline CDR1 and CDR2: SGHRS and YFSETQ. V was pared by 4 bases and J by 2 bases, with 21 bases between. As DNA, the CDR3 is TGCGCCAGCAGCCAGAGACTGCCGGGCGCCTCAAACTATGGCTACACCTTC. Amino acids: CASSQRLPGASNYGYTF.

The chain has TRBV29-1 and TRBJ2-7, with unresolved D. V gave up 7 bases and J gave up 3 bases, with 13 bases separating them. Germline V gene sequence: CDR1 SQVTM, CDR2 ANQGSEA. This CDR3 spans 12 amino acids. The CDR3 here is CSALTGSYEQYF. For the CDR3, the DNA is TGCAGCGCCCTCACTGGAAGCTACGAGCAGTACTTC.

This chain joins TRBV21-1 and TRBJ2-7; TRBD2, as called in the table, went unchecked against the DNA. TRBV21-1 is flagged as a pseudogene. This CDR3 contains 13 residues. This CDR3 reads CASSKLRVYEQYF. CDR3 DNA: TGTGCCAGCAGCAAATTGAGGGTCTACGAGCAGTACTTC.

For the CDR3, the DNA is TGTGCCAGCAGCTTAGTGGGGGGGTTGTCCACTGAAGCTTTCTTT. Translated: CASSLVGGLSTEAFF. This rearrangement joins TRBV7-2 to TRBJ1-1, with D perhaps matching TRBD1 (5 bases). The CDR3 runs 15 residues. The germline V and J ends were trimmed by 1 base and 4 bases, with 13 bases remaining between them. Germline values: CDR1 SGHTA, CDR2 FQGNSA.

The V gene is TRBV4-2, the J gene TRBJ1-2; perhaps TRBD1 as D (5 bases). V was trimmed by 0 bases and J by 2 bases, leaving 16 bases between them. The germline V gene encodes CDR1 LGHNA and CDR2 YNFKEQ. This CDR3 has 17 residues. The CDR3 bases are TGTGCCAGCAGCCAAGATTTGGCCGGTAAGGGGAACTATGGCTACACCTTC. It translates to CASSQDLAGKGNYGYTF.

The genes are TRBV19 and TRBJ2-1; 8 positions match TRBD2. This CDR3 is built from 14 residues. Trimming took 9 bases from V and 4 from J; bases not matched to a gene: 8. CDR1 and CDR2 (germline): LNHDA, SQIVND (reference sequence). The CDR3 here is CASNLAGVYNEQFF. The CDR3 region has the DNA TGTGCCAGCAATCTAGCGGGCGTATACAATGAGCAGTTCTTC.

CDR3 amino acids: CASSLGFAGELFF. The CDR3 DNA follows: TGTGCCAGCAGCTTAGGGTTCGCCGGGGAGCTGTTTTTT. V gene TRBV11-3 combines with J gene TRBJ2-2, with D unresolved. Germline assignment: CDR1 SGHNT and CDR2 YENEEA. CDR3 length equals 13 residues. The V gene lost 1 base and the J gene lost 6 bases, with 6 bases spanning the gap.

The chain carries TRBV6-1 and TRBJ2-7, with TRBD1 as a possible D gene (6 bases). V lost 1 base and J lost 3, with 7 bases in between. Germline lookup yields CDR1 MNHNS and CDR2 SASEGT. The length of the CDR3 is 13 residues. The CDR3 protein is CASSEDRDYEQYF. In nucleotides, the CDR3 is TGTGCCAGCAGTGAAGACAGGGACTACGAGCAGTACTTC.

The CDR3, as DNA: TGTGCCAGTAGTAACAATCAGGGGGCCGCTCATGAAAAACTGTTTTTT. Its translation: CASSNNQGAAHEKLFF. The chain links TRBV19 to TRBJ1-4; the match to TRBD1 covers 8 bases. There are 16 residues in the CDR3. V gave up 4 bases and J gave up 6 bases; unmatched junction bases: 10. Germline V gives CDR1 LNHDA, CDR2 SQIVND (reference sequence).

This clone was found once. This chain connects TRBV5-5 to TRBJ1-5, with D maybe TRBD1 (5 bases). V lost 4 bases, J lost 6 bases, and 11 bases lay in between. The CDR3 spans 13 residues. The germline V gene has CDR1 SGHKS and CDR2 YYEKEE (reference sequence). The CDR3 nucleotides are TGTGCCAGCAGCCCGGGGACTGGTCAGCCCCAGCATTTT. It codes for CASSPGTGQPQHF.

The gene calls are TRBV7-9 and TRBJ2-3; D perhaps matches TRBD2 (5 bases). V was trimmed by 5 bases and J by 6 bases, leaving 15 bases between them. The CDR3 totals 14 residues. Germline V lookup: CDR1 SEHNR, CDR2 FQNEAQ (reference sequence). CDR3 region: CASSLGGPGDTQYF. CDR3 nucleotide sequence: TGTGCCAGCAGCCTGGGCGGACCGGGGGATACGCAGTATTTT.

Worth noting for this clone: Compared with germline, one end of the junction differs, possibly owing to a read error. The CDR3 DNA follows: TGTGCCAGCAGGGACGGCAGGGCGGGTCAGCACTTC. Translation: CASRDGRAGQHF. The gene calls are TRBV7-9 and TRBJ2-7; D is tentatively TRBD1 or TRBD2 (5 bases each). The length of the CDR3 is 12 residues. Germline V lookup: CDR1 SEHNR, CDR2 FQNEAQ (reference sequence).

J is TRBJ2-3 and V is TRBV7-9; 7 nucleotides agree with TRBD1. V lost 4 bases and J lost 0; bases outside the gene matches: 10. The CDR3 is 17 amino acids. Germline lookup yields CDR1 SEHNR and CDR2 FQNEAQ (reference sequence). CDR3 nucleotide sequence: TGTGCCAGCAGCTCTACCTACAGGGGAAGAAGCACAGATACGCAGTATTTT. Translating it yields CASSSTYRGRSTDTQYF.

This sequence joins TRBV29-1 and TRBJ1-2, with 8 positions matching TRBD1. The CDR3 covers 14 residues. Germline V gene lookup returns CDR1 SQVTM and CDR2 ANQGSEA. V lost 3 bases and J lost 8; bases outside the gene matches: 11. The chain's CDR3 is CSVDASRGPWGYTF. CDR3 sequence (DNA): TGCAGCGTTGATGCGAGCAGGGGGCCTTGGGGCTACACCTTC.

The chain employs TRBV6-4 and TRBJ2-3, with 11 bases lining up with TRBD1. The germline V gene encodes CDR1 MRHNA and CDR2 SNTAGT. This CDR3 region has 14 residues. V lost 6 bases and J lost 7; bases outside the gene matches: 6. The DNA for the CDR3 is TGTGCCAGCAGCCCGGACAGGGGGCTAAATACGCAGTATTTT. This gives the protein CASSPDRGLNTQYF.

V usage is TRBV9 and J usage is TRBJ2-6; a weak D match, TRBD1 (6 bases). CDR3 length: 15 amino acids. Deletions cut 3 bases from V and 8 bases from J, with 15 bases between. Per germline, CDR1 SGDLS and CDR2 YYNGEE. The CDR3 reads CASSARGHSSNVLTF. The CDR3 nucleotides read TGTGCCAGCAGCGCCCGGGGACACTCGTCCAACGTCCTGACTTTC.

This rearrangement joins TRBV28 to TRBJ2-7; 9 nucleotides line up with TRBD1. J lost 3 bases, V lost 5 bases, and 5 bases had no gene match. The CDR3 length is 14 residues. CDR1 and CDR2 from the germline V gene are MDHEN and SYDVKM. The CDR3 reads CASSQTGGVYEQYF. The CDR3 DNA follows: TGTGCCAGCAGTCAAACAGGGGGCGTCTACGAGCAGTACTTC. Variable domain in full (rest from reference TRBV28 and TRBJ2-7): DVKVTQSSRYLVKRTGEKVFLECVQDMDHENMFWYRQDPGLGLRLIYFSYDVKMKEKGDIPEGYSVSREKKERFSLILESASTNQTSMYLCASSQTGGVYEQYFGPGTRLTVT.

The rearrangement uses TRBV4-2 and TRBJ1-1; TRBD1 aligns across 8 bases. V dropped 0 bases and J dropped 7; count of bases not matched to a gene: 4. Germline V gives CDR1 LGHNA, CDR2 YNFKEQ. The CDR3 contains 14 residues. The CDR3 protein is CASSQDRGHGEAFF. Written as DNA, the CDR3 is TGTGCCAGCAGCCAAGACAGGGGGCATGGTGAAGCTTTCTTT.

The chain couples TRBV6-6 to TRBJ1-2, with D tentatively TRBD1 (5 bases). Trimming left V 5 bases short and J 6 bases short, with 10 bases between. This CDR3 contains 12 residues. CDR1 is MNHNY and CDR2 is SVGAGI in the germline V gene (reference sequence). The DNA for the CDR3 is TGTGCCAGCAGTAACACAGGCGATGGCTACACCTTC. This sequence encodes CASSNTGDGYTF.

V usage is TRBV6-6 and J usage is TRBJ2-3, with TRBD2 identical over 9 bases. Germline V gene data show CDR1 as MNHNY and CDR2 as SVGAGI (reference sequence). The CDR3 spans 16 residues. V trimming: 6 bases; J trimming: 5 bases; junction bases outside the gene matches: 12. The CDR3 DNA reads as TGTGCCAGCAGCAACCCCCTAGCGGGACTGGGAGATACGCAGTATTTT. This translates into CASSNPLAGLGDTQYF.

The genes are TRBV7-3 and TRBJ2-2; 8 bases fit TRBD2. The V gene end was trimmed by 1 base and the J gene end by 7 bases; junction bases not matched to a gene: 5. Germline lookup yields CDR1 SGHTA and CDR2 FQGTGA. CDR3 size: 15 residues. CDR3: CASSLISGTGGELFF. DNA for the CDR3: TGTGCCAGCAGCTTAATTAGCGGGACCGGCGGGGAGCTGTTTTTT.

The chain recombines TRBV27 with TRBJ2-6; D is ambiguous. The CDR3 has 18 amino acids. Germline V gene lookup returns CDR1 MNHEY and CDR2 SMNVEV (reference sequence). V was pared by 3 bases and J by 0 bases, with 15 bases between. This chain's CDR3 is CASSFALGLGSGANVLTF. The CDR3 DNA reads TGTGCCAGCAGTTTTGCTCTTGGATTGGGCTCTGGGGCCAACGTCCTGACTTTC.